This TCR beta chain was found in a study of T cell responses to AZD1222 COVID-19 vaccine. Germline V gives CDR1 KGHSH, CDR2 LQKENI. V shed 2 bases and J 8 bases; nucleotides not matched to a gene: 10. CDR3 size: 15 residues. Study conclusions and caveats: Across spike, vaccine-associated CD4 TCRs were found, dominant at 160-218 and 743-854. Of the AZD1222 recipients, only five to seven were seropositive at baseline. Donor demographics were predominantly white British with a female majority; clonal diversity may be underestimated. Only after the peak T cell response were repertoires sampled.

This clone was observed a single time. What it recognizes is unknown. Generated by immunoSEQ multiplex PCR, the TCRdb table keeps only in-frame clones and is missing some. The table has about 140,000 clones, about 88% seen once. Sequenced here: peripheral blood, sampled 28 days after the second AZD1222 dose. The clonotype comes from an adult who received the AZD1222 COVID-19 vaccine. The J gene is TRBJ1-1, the V gene TRBV18; TRBD1 agrees at 8 bases. The CDR3: CASSPAGQGRREAFF. Here the CDR3 DNA reads TGTGCCAGCTCACCAGCCGGACAGGGCCGTCGGGAAGCTTTCTTT.